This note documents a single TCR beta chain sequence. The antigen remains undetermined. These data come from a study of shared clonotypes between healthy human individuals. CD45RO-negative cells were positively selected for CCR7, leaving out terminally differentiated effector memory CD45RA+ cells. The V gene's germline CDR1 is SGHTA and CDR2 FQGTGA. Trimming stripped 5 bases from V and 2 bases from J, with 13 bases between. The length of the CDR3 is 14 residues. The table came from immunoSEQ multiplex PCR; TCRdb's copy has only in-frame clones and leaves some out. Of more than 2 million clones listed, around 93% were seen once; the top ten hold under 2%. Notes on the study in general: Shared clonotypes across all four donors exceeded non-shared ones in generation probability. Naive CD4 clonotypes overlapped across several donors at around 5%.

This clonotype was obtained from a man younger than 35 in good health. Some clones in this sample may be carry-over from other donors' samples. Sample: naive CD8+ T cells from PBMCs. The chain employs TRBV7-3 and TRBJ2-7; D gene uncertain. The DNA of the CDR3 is TGTGCCAGCAGCCAAGACTCAATGACCTACGAGCAGTACTTC. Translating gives CASSQDSMTYEQYF.